Shown below are 31 T cell receptor beta chains from a single sample sequenced in a study of T-cell reconstitution after alpha-beta-depleted transplantation in children (TCRdb year 2016). The protocol used for the library was PCR. Data came from an Illumina HiSeq 2500. TCR library preparation used molecular barcoding, with unique molecular identifiers applied to normalize quantification of the TCRbeta repertoire. In-frame beta chains were kept once TCRdb had trimmed the public reads at Q25 with fastp and called clones with MiXCR. Every distinct CDR3 protein forms one entry, paired with its most common genes and DNA. In all, the sample holds around 500,000 distinct CDR3 sequences, and around 13% of those were seen once. The ten largest clones take up less than 6.5% of the sample. Sequenced material: PBMCs from the stem cell graft donor, taken from the stem cell graft. These receptors all come from a human donor who donated a stem cell graft to a child with combined immunodeficiency.

This clonotype was counted between two and nine times. The rearrangement links TRBV4-3 to TRBJ2-3, with 9 bases lining up with TRBD2. Looked up from germline, CDR1 is LGHNA and CDR2 is YSLEER. With 1 base clipped from V and 0 bases from J, the junction kept 5 bases outside the gene matches. The CDR3 totals 17 residues. The CDR3 is CASSQAGTSGSTDTQYF. In nucleotides, the CDR3 is TGCGCCAGCAGCCAAGCGGGTACTAGCGGGAGCACAGATACGCAGTATTTT.

This clonotype showed up many times. The chain employs TRBV20-1 and TRBJ2-7; D gene ambiguous. Looked up from germline, CDR1 is DFQATT and CDR2 is SNEGSKA (reference sequence). The CDR3 totals 13 residues. V was cut by 0 bases and J by 2 bases, with 8 bases left in between. This CDR3 is CSAREPGTYEQYF. The DNA for the CDR3 is TGCAGTGCTAGAGAACCAGGAACCTACGAGCAGTACTTC.

The chain carries TRBV6-2 or TRBV6-3 and TRBJ2-1, with D maybe TRBD1 (6 bases). Trimming pared 5 bases from V and 12 bases from J, leaving 17 bases between. Germline lookup yields CDR1 MNHEY and CDR2 SVGEGT. The CDR3 is 13 residues long. CDR3 amino acids: CASSDRQGLRQFF. Written as DNA, the CDR3 is TGTGCCAGCAGTGATAGGCAGGGGTTGAGGCAGTTCTTC.

The sample holds many counts of this clonotype. The gene calls are TRBV24-1 and TRBJ1-2; unclear D gene. CDR3 length equals 12 residues. Germline assignment: CDR1 KGHDR and CDR2 SFDVKD. The ends were cut back, 3 bases at V and 3 bases at J, with 4 bases in the middle. CDR3 nucleotide sequence: TGTGCCACCAGTGATCGCTACTATGGCTACACCTTC. It is translated as CATSDRYYGYTF.

This clonotype was detected many times. The V call is TRBV11-2, the J call TRBJ2-1; 14 bases align to TRBD2. From germline, CDR1 is SGHAT and CDR2 FQNNGV. Unmatched junction bases numbered 9, after V lost 5 bases and J lost 6 bases. The CDR3 contains 17 residues. The DNA for the CDR3 is TGTGCCAGCAGCATAAGACTAGCGGGGGGGTTTCTCAATGAGCAGTTCTTC. The encoded protein is CASSIRLAGGFLNEQFF.

This clonotype was observed at least ten times. The V call is TRBV9, the J call TRBJ1-1, with TRBD1 as a possible D gene (6 bases). CDR1 and CDR2 from the germline V gene are SGDLS and YYNGEE. This CDR3 is 14 amino acids long. Between the trimmed V and J ends, which lost 0 bases and 4 bases, there was a span of 10 bases. This CDR3 is CASSVEGGSTEAFF. The CDR3 DNA sequence: TGTGCCAGCAGCGTAGAGGGGGGGAGCACTGAAGCTTTCTTT.

This clonotype appeared many times. The V call is TRBV12-3 or TRBV12-4, the J call TRBJ2-7, with a tentative D call TRBD2 (5 bases). Trimming shortened V by 4 bases and J by 2 bases, and 6 bases separated the two germline ends. The CDR3 extends over 12 amino acids. As DNA, the CDR3 is TGTGCCAGCAGTTCCGGGACCTACGAGCAGTACTTC. Protein product: CASSSGTYEQYF.

The V call is TRBV12-3 or TRBV12-4, the J call TRBJ2-5; D not certain. V was shortened by 3 bases and J by 3 bases, with 8 bases between the two germline ends. CDR3 length: 13 residues. The CDR3 loop reads CASSFRKEETQYF. The CDR3 nucleotides read TGTGCCAGCAGTTTTCGCAAAGAAGAGACCCAGTACTTC.

This clonotype was counted at least ten times. V gene TRBV5-1 combines with J gene TRBJ2-1; 14 bases fit TRBD2. Germline loops: CDR1 SGHRS, CDR2 YFSETQ. The V and J ends lost 7 bases and 7 bases, in that order; junction bases with no gene match: 7. The CDR3 has 15 residues. CDR3 residues: CASRSGLAGVNEQFF. The CDR3 DNA is TGCGCCAGCCGCTCGGGACTAGCGGGAGTGAATGAGCAGTTCTTC.

This clonotype was observed a few times. This chain uses TRBV29-1 with TRBJ2-2; the D is unclear. There are 11 residues in the CDR3. With 7 bases removed from V and 8 bases from J, the gap between germline ends came to 11 bases. The germline V gene encodes CDR1 SQVTM and CDR2 ANQGSEA. CDR3: CSGGNAGELFF. The CDR3 DNA reads TGCAGCGGAGGAAACGCGGGGGAGCTGTTTTTT.

This clonotype was found a few times. This chain uses TRBV7-9 with TRBJ2-2; the match to TRBD2 covers 7 bases. This CDR3 has 16 amino acids. Looked up from germline, CDR1 is SEHNR and CDR2 is FQNEAQ (reference sequence). Trimming removed 5 bases from V and 0 bases from J; junction bases left unmatched: 6. CDR3 in DNA: TGTGCCAGCAGCCGGGGGGACGGAGCGAACACCGGGGAGCTGTTTTTT. Its protein product is CASSRGDGANTGELFF.

The chain is built from TRBV30 and TRBJ2-5; no clear D gene. V dropped 2 bases and J dropped 1 base, with 8 bases sitting between them. The germline CDR1 and CDR2 sequences are GTSNPN and SVGIG (reference sequence). This CDR3 region has 13 residues. CDR3 DNA sequence: TGTGCCTGGAGTCCGCAGAGCCAAGAGACCCAGTACTTC. Protein: CAWSPQSQETQYF.

This clonotype was seen more than once but under ten times. The genes are TRBV2 and TRBJ1-1; tentative D call: TRBD1 (5 bases). The CDR3 has 14 residues. V was trimmed by 11 bases and J by 4 bases, leaving 20 bases between them. CDR1 SNHLY and CDR2 FYNNEI come from the germline V gene. The CDR3 is CAPGADVLITEAFF. For the CDR3, the DNA is TGTGCCCCTGGGGCGGATGTGCTGATCACTGAAGCTTTCTTT. The full variable domain, with the rest looked up from reference TRBV2 and TRBJ1-1, is EPEVTQTPSHQVTQMGQEVILRCVPISNHLYFYWYRQILGQKVEFLVSFYNNEISEKSEIFDDQFSVERPDGSNFTLKIRSTKLEDSAMYFCAPGADVLITEAFFGQGTRLTVV.

This clonotype was observed many times. The V call is TRBV4-2, the J call TRBJ2-1; D is possibly TRBD1 or TRBD2 (6 bases each). CDR1 is LGHNA and CDR2 is YNFKEQ in the germline V gene. The CDR3 has 14 amino acids. V was trimmed by 1 base and J by 8 bases, leaving 12 bases between them. The CDR3 DNA follows: TGTGCCAGCAGCCAAGTTTTGGGGGGCCATGAGCAGTTCTTC. This sequence encodes CASSQVLGGHEQFF.

This clonotype was observed at least ten times. This chain links TRBV30 with TRBJ2-2; the D gene could be TRBD1 or TRBD2 (6 bases each). The V end was cut by 1 base, the J end by 1 base, with 10 bases between. The CDR3 has 15 amino acids. Per germline, CDR1 GTSNPN and CDR2 SVGIG (reference sequence). CDR3 nucleotides: TGTGCCTGGAGTGGAGGGGGACTGAACACCGGGGAGCTGTTTTTT. This codes for CAWSGGGLNTGELFF.

This clonotype was found a few times. The chain recombines TRBV7-9 with TRBJ2-3; 15 nucleotides agree with TRBD2. The CDR3 extends over 16 amino acids. V lost 5 bases, J lost 6 bases, and 6 bases stayed unmatched. Germline V gene lookup returns CDR1 SEHNR and CDR2 FQNEAQ (reference sequence). CDR3 region: CASSPRTSGGGDTQYF. As DNA, the CDR3 is TGTGCCAGCAGCCCCCGGACTAGCGGGGGGGGTGATACGCAGTATTTT. Drawing the rest from reference TRBV7-9 and TRBJ2-3, the complete variable domain is DTGVSQNPRHKITKRGQNVTFRCDPISEHNRLYWYRQTLGQGPEFLTYFQNEAQLEKSRLLSDRFSAERPKGSFSTLEIQRTEQGDSAMYLCASSPRTSGGGDTQYFGPGTRLTVL.

There are a few counts of this clonotype. CDR3 sequence: CASSGANQPQHF. CDR3 sequence (DNA): TGCGCCAGCAGCGGGGCAAATCAGCCCCAGCATTTT. This chain links TRBV5-1 with TRBJ1-5, with D perhaps matching TRBD1 (5 bases). Germline-derived CDR1 and CDR2 are SGHRS and YFSETQ. With 4 bases removed from V and 4 bases from J, the gap between germline ends came to 6 bases. The CDR3 length is 12 residues.

This clonotype came up a few times. The rearrangement uses TRBV5-1 and TRBJ2-3; possible D gene TRBD2, 6 bases. Germline CDR1 is SGHRS and CDR2 is YFSETQ. The CDR3 extends over 14 amino acids. V was trimmed by 4 bases and J by 4 bases, leaving 13 bases between them. The CDR3 DNA follows: TGCGCCAGCAGCCTCCGGGACTTATCAGATACGCAGTATTTT. Amino acids: CASSLRDLSDTQYF.

This clonotype was seen only a few times. The chain carries TRBV12-5 and TRBJ2-5, with D possibly TRBD2 on 5 matching bases. V shed 0 bases and J shed 0 bases, with 11 bases lying between them. Germline CDR1 reads LGHNT; CDR2 reads FRNRAP. This CDR3 comprises 16 residues. CDR3: CASGLVASRYQETQYF. The CDR3 DNA is TGTGCTAGTGGTTTGGTAGCTAGCAGGTACCAAGAGACCCAGTACTTC.

In this sample, this clonotype turned up a few times. The chain employs TRBV6-1 and TRBJ2-3; 7 bases line up with TRBD1. There are 16 residues in the CDR3. The germline V gene encodes CDR1 MNHNS and CDR2 SASEGT. Trimming took 1 base from V and 3 from J; bases not matched to a gene: 7. As DNA, the CDR3 is TGTGCCAGCAGTGAAGTAAGGGGGCGCCGAACAGATACGCAGTATTTT. Translation: CASSEVRGRRTDTQYF.

The chain is built from TRBV27 and TRBJ2-2; 7 nucleotides match TRBD1. With 4 bases clipped from V and 1 base from J, the junction kept 9 bases outside the gene matches. The CDR3 totals 17 residues. CDR1 is MNHEY and CDR2 is SMNVEV in the germline V gene (reference sequence). In nucleotides, the CDR3 is TGTGCCAGCAGTTCGCCATTGACAGGGCGGAACACCGGGGAGCTGTTTTTT. Translating gives CASSSPLTGRNTGELFF.

In its sample, this clonotype was seen a few times. In DNA, the CDR3 is TGTGCCAGCAGCGTGGACAGCCCTGGGGCCAACGTCCTGACTTTC. Protein: CASSVDSPGANVLTF. V usage is TRBV9 and J usage is TRBJ2-6, with a tentative D call TRBD1 (6 bases). V was shortened by 2 bases and J by 2 bases, with 8 bases between the two germline ends. The germline CDR1 and CDR2 sequences are SGDLS and YYNGEE. CDR3 length equals 15 residues.

V usage is TRBV12-3 or TRBV12-4 and J usage is TRBJ1-1; tentative D call: TRBD1 (6 bases). This CDR3 is 16 amino acids long. Trimming removed 6 bases from V and 0 bases from J, with 17 bases in between. DNA of the CDR3: TGTGCCAGCAGCCCTTGGACAGTGGTAATGAACACTGAAGCTTTCTTT. Translated: CASSPWTVVMNTEAFF.

In this sample, this clonotype turned up a few times. The chain recombines TRBV18 with TRBJ2-3; D call uncertain. CDR1 KGHSH and CDR2 LQKENI come from the germline V gene. Trimming removed 0 bases at V and 2 bases at J, with 24 bases between. CDR3 size: 20 residues. CDR3 amino acids: CASSPPNPAPWAPYTDTQYF. Written as DNA, the CDR3 is TGTGCCAGCTCACCACCGAATCCGGCCCCTTGGGCACCGTACACAGATACGCAGTATTTT.

In its sample, this clonotype was seen a few times. The J gene is TRBJ1-2, the V gene TRBV7-2, with D hard to call. The CDR3 is made up of 15 amino acids. The germline CDR1 and CDR2 sequences are SGHTA and FQGNSA. V lost 4 bases, J lost 2 bases, and 14 bases lay in between. The CDR3 region is CASSSPPGLNYGYTF. CDR3 nucleotides: TGTGCCAGCAGCTCCCCCCCAGGCCTAAACTATGGCTACACCTTC.

This clonotype was picked up a small number of times. The V and J genes are TRBV4-3 and TRBJ2-1; 16 positions agree with TRBD2. The CDR3 is 19 amino acids. V was pared by 0 bases and J by 7 bases, with 9 bases of the junction left unmatched. The germline V gene encodes CDR1 LGHNA and CDR2 YSLEER. This chain's CDR3 is CASSQDGTSGRGTRNEQFF. The DNA for the CDR3 is TGCGCCAGCAGCCAAGATGGGACTAGCGGGAGGGGCACTAGGAATGAGCAGTTCTTC.

This clonotype has a count of ten or more. This chain links TRBV10-3 with TRBJ2-2, with TRBD2 as a possible D gene (6 bases). Germline V gene lookup returns CDR1 ENHRY and CDR2 SYGVKD. Trimming cost V 6 bases and J 6 bases, with 14 bases left between them. The CDR3 consists of 14 residues. In DNA form, the CDR3 reads TGTGCCATCAGCGCAGGGACGGGGGCCGGGGAGCTGTTTTTT. This gives the protein CAISAGTGAGELFF.

This sequence joins TRBV30 and TRBJ2-5; possible D gene TRBD1, 6 bases. Germline CDR1 reads GTSNPN; CDR2 reads SVGIG (reference sequence). The CDR3 runs 13 residues. The ends were cut back, 2 bases at V and 10 bases at J, with 17 bases in the middle. The CDR3 protein is CAWSSVGQSGQYF. The CDR3, as DNA: TGTGCCTGGAGTTCAGTCGGACAGTCTGGCCAGTACTTC.

This clonotype was seen at least ten times. V is TRBV5-1 and J is TRBJ1-1; TRBD1 matches at 7 bases. Losses at the gene ends were 4 bases for V and 4 bases for J; bases not matched to a gene: 7. The CDR3 covers 14 residues. The germline CDR1 and CDR2 sequences are SGHRS and YFSETQ. The DNA of the CDR3 is TGCGCCAGCAGCCAGGACGGACAGGTCACTGAAGCTTTCTTT. As protein: CASSQDGQVTEAFF.

This clonotype was observed many times. The chain recombines TRBV4-3 with TRBJ2-1; TRBD2 aligns across 8 bases. Trimming at V came to 4 bases and at J to 3 bases, leaving 8 bases not matched to a gene. The CDR3 contains 16 residues. CDR1 and CDR2 (germline): LGHNA, YSLEER. The CDR3 reads CASSPSGTRDYNEQFF. CDR3 sequence (DNA): TGCGCCAGCAGCCCCTCCGGGACTAGAGACTACAATGAGCAGTTCTTC.

Many counts were recorded for this clonotype. This sequence joins TRBV7-9 and TRBJ1-2; D is unclear. CDR3 length equals 17 residues. Trimming left V 2 bases short and J 4 bases short, with 20 bases between. Per the germline V gene, CDR1 is SEHNR and CDR2 is FQNEAQ (reference sequence). CDR3 sequence (DNA): TGTGCCAGCAGCTTATCCATGGTGGAACGCTCGGGCTATGGCTACACCTTC. Translating gives CASSLSMVERSGYGYTF. The full variable domain, its missing parts supplied by reference TRBV7-9 and TRBJ1-2, is DTGVSQNPRHKITKRGQNVTFRCDPISEHNRLYWYRQTLGQGPEFLTYFQNEAQLEKSRLLSDRFSAERPKGSFSTLEIQRTEQGDSAMYLCASSLSMVERSGYGYTFGSGTRLTVV.